The following is a T cell receptor beta chain sequence with its context. Its specificity is not known. This CDR3 has 15 residues. CDR1 SGHRS and CDR2 YFSETQ come from the germline V gene. Trimming took 3 bases from V and 0 from J, leaving 10 bases between them. Every donor was a healthy person donating bone marrow. Primers for the PCR totalled 60 Vbeta and 13 Jbeta. Measured with immunoSEQ multiplex PCR; TCRdb has only the in-frame clones, and not every one. Here the sample spans 90,000 to 140,000 clones, about 83% being singletons. This record comes from a study of cytomegalovirus exposure and HLA in healthy donors. Study context: The Caucasian-associated ancestry cluster held around four fifths of around 380 genotyped donors.

Study conclusions and caveats: In a later analysis, a missense DCLRE1C variant was linked to TCR beta V- and J-gene trimming. Reports showed the classifier diagnosing cytomegalovirus status with high specificity and sensitivity.

The TCR originated in a man between 18 and 35 years old in good health and CMV-seronegative. Sequencing was done on a sample of PBMCs. This chain links TRBV5-1 with TRBJ2-1; D ambiguous. This chain's CDR3 is CASSSRPGSYNEQFF. CDR3 DNA sequence: TGCGCCAGCAGCTCCCGCCCGGGCTCCTACAATGAGCAGTTCTTC.